This TCR beta chain was identified during a study of blood T cell repertoires in COVID-19. Study summary: Samples representing acute and convalescent COVID-19 were sourced from the United States, Italy and Spain. Sources were T cells, B-cell-depleted T cells, or PBMCs; the material itself was cDNA or gDNA.

CDR3 length: 16 amino acids. Germline CDR1 reads LNHDA; CDR2 reads SQIVND (reference sequence). J gave up 0 bases and V 10 bases, and 8 bases lay outside the gene matches. Participant ages covered roughly 18 to 89 years across 24 US areas. Authors' methods: Amplifying reference gene primers gave estimates of nucleated cell counts. The protocol was immunoSEQ multiplex PCR, while the TCRdb copy is restricted to in-frame clones and leaves out a portion. Clone size and the V and J calls come from that table; the DNA yielded D and trimming. The sample has 300,000 to 350,000 clones; 86% are singletons. The specimen was PBMCs or T cells enriched from blood (not recorded which). The TCR originated in a woman in her thirties or forties with acute COVID-19. The V and J genes are TRBV19 and TRBJ2-6, with TRBD1 matching 8 bases. CDR3: CATRDRLSSGANVLTF. CDR3 coding DNA: TGTGCCACCCGGGACAGGCTAAGCTCTGGGGCCAACGTCCTGACTTTC. The full variable domain, in which reference TRBV19 and TRBJ2-6 provide the parts outside the CDR3, is DGGITQSPKYLFRKEGQNVTLSCEQNLNHDAMYWYRQDPGQGLRLIYYSQIVNDFQKGDIAEGYSVSREKKESFPLTVTSAQKNPTAFYLCATRDRLSSGANVLTFGAGSRLTVL.